The present entry profiles one T cell receptor (beta chain) with its context. Its antigen is undetermined. PCR involved 60 Vbeta and 13 Jbeta primers. Per the study methods: About 11 million of roughly 81 million unique TCR beta chains were shared, per a later count. Generated by immunoSEQ multiplex PCR, the TCRdb table keeps only in-frame clones and is missing some. V and J calls and clone size are copied from that table; D and trimming were computed from the DNA. The sample holds 150,000 to 200,000 clones, about 82% seen once. As for the donors, each was a healthy bone marrow donor. The sample belongs to a study of cytomegalovirus exposure and HLA in healthy donors. General study findings and limits: The CMV antigen specificity of a few CMV-associated chains was confirmed through in vitro analysis.

The ends were cut back, 2 bases at V and 8 bases at J, with 9 bases in the middle. The CDR3 has 12 amino acids. Germline CDR1 SEHNR, CDR2 FQNEAQ (reference sequence). Sequenced material: PBMCs. The chain is built from TRBV7-9 and TRBJ1-1; D unclear. The source of this sequence is a male donor in good health and CMV-seronegative. The CDR3 reads CASSLSRGEAFF. For the CDR3, the DNA is TGTGCCAGCAGCTTAAGCCGAGGGGAAGCTTTCTTT.